This TCR beta chain is drawn from a study of somatic mutations in cytotoxic T cells in rheumatoid arthritis. Sequencing used immunoSEQ multiplex PCR; TCRdb keeps in-frame clones, though not all of them. Of roughly 6,800 clones in the sample, 60% are singletons; the top ten hold 23%. This clone was seen only a few times. With 6 bases removed from V and 5 bases from J, the gap between germline ends came to 16 bases. The germline CDR1 and CDR2 sequences are SEHNR and FQNEAQ (reference sequence). The CDR3 sequence is 14 residues long. The TCR was taken from a woman aged 40-49 years in good health. This chain joins TRBV7-9 and TRBJ1-1; D is perhaps TRBD1 (6 bases). The sequenced sample was CD8+ T cells sorted from blood. CDR3: CASRTTGSGTEAFF. The CDR3 nucleotides are TGTGCCAGCAGGACAACAGGGAGCGGAACTGAAGCTTTCTTT. The variable domain in full, with the rest retrieved from reference TRBV7-9 and TRBJ1-1, is DTGVSQNPRHKITKRGQNVTFRCDPISEHNRLYWYRQTLGQGPEFLTYFQNEAQLEKSRLLSDRFSAERPKGSFSTLEIQRTEQGDSAMYLCASRTTGSGTEAFFGQGTRLTVV.